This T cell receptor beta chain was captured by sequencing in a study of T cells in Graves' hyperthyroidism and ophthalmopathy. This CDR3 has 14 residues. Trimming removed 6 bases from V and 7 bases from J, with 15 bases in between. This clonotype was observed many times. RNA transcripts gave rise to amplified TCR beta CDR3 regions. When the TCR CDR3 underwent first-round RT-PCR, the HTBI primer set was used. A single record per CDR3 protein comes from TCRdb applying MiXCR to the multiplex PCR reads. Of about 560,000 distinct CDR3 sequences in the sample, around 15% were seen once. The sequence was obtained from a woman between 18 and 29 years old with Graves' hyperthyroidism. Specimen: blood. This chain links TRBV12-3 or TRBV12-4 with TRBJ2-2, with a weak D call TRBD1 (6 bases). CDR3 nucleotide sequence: TGTGCCAGCAGCGAAACTAACAGGGTCGGGGAGCTGTTTTTT. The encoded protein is CASSETNRVGELFF.